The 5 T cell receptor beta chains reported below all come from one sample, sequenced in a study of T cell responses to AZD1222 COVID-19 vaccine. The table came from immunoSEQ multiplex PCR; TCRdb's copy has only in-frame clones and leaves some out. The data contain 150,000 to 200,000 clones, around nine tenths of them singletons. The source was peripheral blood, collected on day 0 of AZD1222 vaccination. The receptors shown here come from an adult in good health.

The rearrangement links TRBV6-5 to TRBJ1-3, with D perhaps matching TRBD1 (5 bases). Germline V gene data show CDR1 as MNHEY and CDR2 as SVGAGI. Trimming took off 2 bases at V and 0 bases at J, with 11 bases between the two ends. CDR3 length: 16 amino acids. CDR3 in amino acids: CASSYTPTDSGNTIYF. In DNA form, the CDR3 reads TGTGCCAGCAGTTACACCCCGACAGACTCTGGAAACACCATATATTTT.

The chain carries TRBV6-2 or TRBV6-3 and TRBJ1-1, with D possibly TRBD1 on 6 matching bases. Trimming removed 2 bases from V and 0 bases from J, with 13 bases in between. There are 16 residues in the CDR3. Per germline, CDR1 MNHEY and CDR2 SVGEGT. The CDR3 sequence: CASSYITGRVNTEAFF. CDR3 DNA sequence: TGTGCCAGCAGTTACATAACAGGGAGGGTGAACACTGAAGCTTTCTTT.

The DNA for the CDR3 is TGTGCCAGCAGCCAAGGACAGGGGAGAGGCGATGAGCAGTTCTTC. This encodes CASSQGQGRGDEQFF. The genes are TRBV4-2 and TRBJ2-1; 8 bases are a match to TRBD1. Germline CDR1 and CDR2: LGHNA and YNFKEQ. The junction had 7 bases not matched to a gene; V was cut back by 1 base and J by 8 bases. The CDR3 totals 15 residues.

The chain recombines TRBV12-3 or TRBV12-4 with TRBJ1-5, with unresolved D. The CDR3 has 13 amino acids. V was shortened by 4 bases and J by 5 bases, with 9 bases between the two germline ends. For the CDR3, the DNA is TGTGCCAGCAGTTCTCTTACAGATCAGCCCCAGCATTTT. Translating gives CASSSLTDQPQHF.

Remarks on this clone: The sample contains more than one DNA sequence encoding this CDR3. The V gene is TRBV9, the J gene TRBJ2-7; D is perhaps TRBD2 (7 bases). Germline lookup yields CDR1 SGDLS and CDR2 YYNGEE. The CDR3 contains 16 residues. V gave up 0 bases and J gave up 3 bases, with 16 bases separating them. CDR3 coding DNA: TGTGCCAGCAGCGTAGGAGGGTCGGGGGGCCTCTACGAGCAGTACTTC. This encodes CASSVGGSGGLYEQYF.